The entry that follows covers one TCR beta chain sequence. Its antigen specificity is not known. Base qualities are not provided; no much larger clone lies one nucleotide away. The cohort consisted of some 670 healthy bone marrow donors. All cohort members were sampled while nominally healthy, although unrecorded immune exposures were likely present. The donor was CMV seropositive and was included in the group of about 290 seropositive cohort members. Every donor gave a peripheral blood sample, and the peripheral blood mononuclear cells from that sample were used for TCR beta sequencing. The Qiagen DNeasy Blood Extraction Kit was used to extract genomic DNA from the blood cell samples. This sample stems from a study of cytomegalovirus exposure and HLA in healthy donors (dated by TCRdb to the late 2010s). Looking at the study overall: In an earlier analysis of 550 to 750 of the donors, around 290 Gb of sequence data and some 100 million unique TCR beta sequences from approximately 180 million T cells were reported. An early release that covered several hundred HLA-typed donors contained approximately 300 gigabases of sequencing data and 85 million to 100 million unique TCR sequences. Of the 350 to 450 genotyped donors, 75% to 85% were placed in the genetic ancestry cluster associated with self-reported Caucasian donors. The study was designed to test whether signatures of past pathogen exposure could be identified by cataloging public T cell receptors. The T cell repertoires of 666 subjects were profiled by immunosequencing and related to cytomegalovirus serostatus. Besides the first cohort of 666 subjects, a separate validation cohort made up of over 95 different subjects was used. High-throughput TCR immunosequencing, statistical association of individual TCRs with disease status, and machine learning were combined to predict cytomegalovirus infection status. To study patterns of TCR occurrence, a later analysis re-analyzed previously published TCR beta repertoires from hundreds of donors and added high-resolution HLA genotyping. The later analysis used no new phenotypic data to find candidate immune exposures, relying instead on TCR beta sequences and their occurrence across donors. To decide whether each TCR beta V gene segment behaved as functional or pseudogenic, an earlier analysis of some 540 of the donors relied on high-throughput TCR beta sequencing. Donor age, sex, ethnicity and CMV serostatus were compiled alongside the repertoire data. A later genetic analysis took genome-wide SNP genotypes for about 60% of the roughly 670 donors and used that subset as a discovery cohort. All discovery cohort repertoires had been generated on a single sequencing platform. Both class I and class II loci were covered by HLA typing, at four-digit resolution. The number of typed donors differed by locus: about 620-630 for A, B, C, DRB1 and DQB1; 522 for DQA1; some 610 for DPA1; and about 470 for DPB1. Roughly 5 DR-DQ haplotypes were treated as single units for association and clustering because of strong linkage in the cohort. Among 398 genotyped donors of the cohort, an average of around 250,000 unique TCR beta nucleotide sequences was sequenced per donor, of which roughly 18% were non-productive. Results and caveats for the whole study, not just this receptor: At a false discovery rate of 0.05, a later analysis linked 16,951 TCR beta sequences to specific HLA alleles. A further reported finding was that TCR beta sequences accurately predicted the HLA-A and HLA-B alleles for most subjects in the first cohort. In an earlier analysis of a few hundred of the donors, most TCR beta V segments were observed in productive rearrangements about 90% or about 30% of the time, broadly matching IMGT annotations. Presence/absence analyses assumed roughly uniform sequencing depth across donors, an assumption that may not hold. When HLA alleles, especially DR and DQ, strongly co-occurred, TCR associations were difficult to assign to individual alleles. A later analysis found that HLA-associated TCR beta chains were more clonally expanded and had lower generation probabilities than equally common non-associated chains. According to a later analysis, most CMV-associated TCR beta chains appeared to be HLA-restricted, and the HLA associations seemed to be driven largely by CMV exposure. This cohort had only TCR beta chains sequenced, and the lack of alpha or paired-chain data limited which features could be detected. Correlated functional status among segregating V segments might reflect linkage disequilibrium, but an unknown experimental factor could not be ruled out. A group of highly shared sequence variants was considered likely to be a technical artifact of the sequencing pipeline. Some IMGT-functional V segments, including TRBV6-2 and TRBV6-3, could not be distinguished by the 87-base-pair reads and were therefore excluded. A few of the identified cytomegalovirus-associated TCR beta chains were confirmed in vitro to be specific for cytomegalovirus antigens. HLA typing was unavailable for some donors at each locus, so association tests used only the typed subset. The authors suggested that the approach could potentially be generalized to other disease states and immunological phenotypes. The only immune exposure information available for the cohort was CMV serostatus. A total of around 150 TCR beta chains were listed by the study as associated with cytomegalovirus. A later genetic analysis reported fewer N-insertions in productive TCRs among donors in an Asian-associated ancestry cluster than the roughly 650-donor mean. The classifier was reported to diagnose cytomegalovirus status with high specificity and sensitivity in both the original cohort and the validation cohort. V-gene and J-gene trimming of TCR beta chains was associated with a missense DCLRE1C variant in a later genetic analysis, and the association was replicated in an independent cohort. Because counts were too low, roughly 16 rarely observed V segments, including chromosome 9 orphons, were left out of the earlier analysis of about 500 of the donors. A later analysis found that TCR association rates varied across HLA loci, with DRB1 alleles showing the most associated TCRs and HLA-C alleles the fewest. According to a later analysis, parvovirus B19, influenza, CMV and Epstein-Barr virus appeared linked to several top co-occurrence clusters. While some public TCRs were present in many individuals, most TCR sequences turned up only very rarely across donors.

Libraries came from the immunoSEQ multiplex PCR assay. For the multiplex PCR, a mixture combining 60 forward primers for TCR Vbeta segments and 13 reverse primers for TCR Jbeta segments was used. Amplification of the CDR3 region of rearranged TCR beta genes was performed with a multiplex PCR assay on genomic DNA. Amplified TCR beta libraries were sequenced as 87-base-pair reads on the Illumina HiSeq System. In the original analysis: A later analysis tallied some 79 million unique TCR beta chains across the 660 or so repertoires, and approximately 11 million of those chains were shared by two or more donors. To remove PCR and sequencing errors, raw reads were error-corrected and collapsed into unique sequences using a nearest-neighbor algorithm that merged closely related sequences. CDR3 sequences were aligned to IMGT reference sequences to assign V, D and J gene segments. For a sequence to be retained, a match of at least six nucleotides was required to both a V gene segment and a J gene segment. Rearrangements were classified as productive when the CDR3 lacked stop codons and remained in frame with V and J, and all other rearrangements were classified as non-productive. Following IMGT convention, CDR3 was defined as the stretch from the second conserved V-encoded cysteine to the conserved J-encoded phenylalanine. In an earlier analysis of some 550 of the donors, sequences lacking an unambiguous match to a single V gene segment were excluded. An earlier analysis of 587 of the donors classified V segments as functional when productive rearrangements were above 56.7% and as segregating when the standard deviation between donors was above 5%. To diagnose cytomegalovirus status from the catalog of TCR beta chain sequences, a statistical classification framework was built. V and J gene assignment, in a later analysis, came from comparing TCR nucleotide sequences with IMGT/GENE-DB human TR gene sequences. The TCRdist pipeline was used in a later analysis to assign CDR3 sequences and most-parsimonious VDJ recombination scenarios. In a later analysis, each TCR beta chain was defined by its CDR3 amino acid sequence together with its V-gene family, and reads without a unique V-gene family were excluded. As a way to deal with suspected cross-contamination and a sequencing artifact, a later analysis dropped over 550 nucleotide sequences that were highly shared and had low generation probability. For each public chain, a later analysis derived a clonal expansion index from normalized ranks of inferred template counts within each repertoire. A later analysis computed generation probabilities with a VDJ recombination model fitted to out-of-frame rearrangements, and checked the results against IGoR. A later analysis scored TCR-TCR, TCR-HLA and TCR-CMV co-occurrence with hypergeometric tests, applying a repertoire-size bias correction to TCR pairs. To estimate false discovery rates, a later analysis permuted the HLA or CMV assignments 20 times. In a later analysis, co-occurring TCRs were grouped with DBSCAN, and TCRdist sequence similarity was added when clustering was performed within HLA-allele-positive subsets. Co-occurrence clustering excluded repertoires with fewer than 30,000 or more than 120,000 public chains, plus five with anomalous nucleotide sharing. This is the immuneACCESS table as TCRdb keeps it, with only in-frame sequences that have V and J called. A part of the clones is gone; compared with another copy, unresolved V genes explain less than half, and the rest is unexplained. The D gene and trimming were derived from the DNA, and the V and J assignments and clone size from that table. In this sample the table shows over 50,000 clones, 75% to 85% of which occur a single time. Of the sample, about 53% is held by the ten largest clones.

The germline V gene (reference sequence) yields SGHNT for CDR1 and YYREEE for CDR2. V and J are trimmed by 4 bases and 7 bases, and the gene matches miss 4 bases of the junction. CDR3 length: 13 amino acids, cysteine to phenylalanine. Here the CDR3 DNA is all that survives: 39 bases in frame from base 1. The rearranged chain carries TRBV5-4 and TRBJ1-4; 7 central bases correspond to TRBD1. This clonotype was obtained from a man aged 50-59 years in good health and CMV-seropositive. What was sequenced was PBMCs. The bases read TGTGCCAGCAGCAGGGGGCCGGCTGAAAAACTGTTTTTT. It translates to CASSRGPAEKLFF.